The rows below give T cell receptor beta chains drawn from one sample of a study of CD8+CD57+ T cells in acquired aplastic anemia. TCRdb reprocessed the reads via MiXCR and lists one record per CDR3 protein. The sample includes roughly 200,000 distinct CDR3 sequences, about three fifths of them seen just once. Input material: sorted CD4+, CD8+, or CD8+CD57+ T cells (not recorded which) from PBMCs. The receptors here all came from a human donor with aplastic anemia. Each CDR3 is given with its conserved first and last residue. The D gene is left open where the match is weak. Clone size is shown for a subset of rows, as once, few, many or a class of expanded clone.

cdr3_aa cdr3_nt clone_size d_call j_call v_call
CSARVPLAGQYEQYF TGCAGTGCTAGAGTGCCCCTAGCGGGCCAGTACGAGCAGTACTTC once TRBD2 TRBJ2-7 TRBV20-1
CASSLEYTGELFF TGTGCCAGCAGCTTAGAGTACACCGGGGAGCTGTTTTTT few . TRBJ2-2 TRBV7-9
CASSQDQAGREQFF TGTGCCAGCAGCCAAGATCAGGCAGGGCGTGAGCAGTTCTTC . . TRBJ2-1 TRBV14
CASSPTSGGYKHQETQYF TGTGCCAGCAGTCCGACTAGCGGGGGGTATAAGCACCAAGAGACCCAGTACTTC . TRBD2 TRBJ2-5 TRBV14
CASSEVSYEQYF TGCGCCAGCAGTGAAGTCTCCTACGAGCAGTACTTC many . TRBJ2-7 TRBV10-1
CASSFGSGNTEAFF TGCGCCAGCAGCTTCGGATCAGGGAACACTGAAGCTTTCTTT . . TRBJ1-1 TRBV5-1
CASSFRQGKIGSYEQYF TGTGCCAGCAGTTTCAGACAGGGGAAAATCGGGTCCTACGAGCAGTACTTC . TRBD1 TRBJ2-7 TRBV7-9
CASIPGGRSGGQFF TGTGCCAGCATCCCGGGAGGTAGGTCTGGTGGGCAGTTCTTC . TRBD2 TRBJ2-1 TRBV2
CASSYTENEQYF TGTGCCAGCAGTTACACTGAGAACGAGCAGTACTTC . . TRBJ2-7 TRBV6-1
CASSFGVRIKQFF TGTGCCAGCAGTTTTGGGGTGAGAATAAAGCAGTTCTTC . . TRBJ2-1 TRBV27
CASAGTESMNTEAFF TGTGCCAGTGCCGGGACAGAGAGCATGAACACTGAAGCTTTCTTT . TRBD1 TRBJ1-1 TRBV6-6
CASSLIGWGEQYF TGTGCCAGCAGCTTAATTGGTTGGGGCGAGCAGTACTTC . . TRBJ2-7 TRBV7-3
CATSRPGVGPTDTQYF TGTGCCACCAGCAGACCTGGCGTGGGACCCACAGATACGCAGTATTTT . . TRBJ2-3 TRBV15
CAISESRDTEQFF TGTGCCATCAGTGAGTCCAGGGATACTGAGCAGTTCTTC . . TRBJ2-1 TRBV10-3
CASSWLQGPGSPLHF TGTGCCAGCAGTTGGTTACAGGGACCGGGCTCACCCCTCCACTTT . . TRBJ1-6 TRBV11-2
CASRPLRGGSSSTDTQYF TGTGCCAGCAGACCTCTCCGCGGGGGGTCCTCTAGCACAGATACGCAGTATTTT . TRBD2 TRBJ2-3 TRBV10-3
CASIGGGTGGEQYF TGTGCCAGCATCGGAGGGGGGACAGGGGGCGAGCAGTACTTC . TRBD1 TRBJ2-7 TRBV10-3
CASSIGGGHQPQHF TGTGCCAGTAGTATAGGCGGGGGGCACCAGCCCCAGCATTTT few . TRBJ1-5 TRBV19
CASSLSNGFQPQHF TGTGCCAGCAGCTTATCTAACGGGTTTCAGCCCCAGCATTTT . . TRBJ1-5 TRBV7-9
CTSSYSLAGAKDGETQYF TGTACCAGCAGTTACTCCCTAGCGGGGGCCAAAGATGGAGAGACCCAGTACTTC . TRBD2 TRBJ2-5 TRBV6-6
CATSDPTSGGAPDTQYF TGTGCCACCAGTGATCCGACTAGCGGGGGGGCCCCAGATACGCAGTATTTT . TRBD2 TRBJ2-3 TRBV24-1
CASTLVGGRAQETQYF TGTGCCAGCACGCTAGTGGGGGGGCGAGCGCAAGAGACCCAGTACTTC many . TRBJ2-5 TRBV7-6
CASSLRAGGQHEQFF TGTGCCAGCAGCTTACGAGCGGGGGGGCAGCATGAGCAGTTCTTC many TRBD2 TRBJ2-1 TRBV7-8
CASSIDGHYEQYF TGTGCCAGTAGTATAGATGGACACTACGAGCAGTACTTC . . TRBJ2-7 TRBV19
CASSLAQSNVLTFF TGTGCCAGCAGCTTAGCCCAGAGCAACGTCCTGACTTTCTTT . . TRBJ1-1 TRBV7-2
CASSWDCNSGANVLTF TGTGCCAGCAGTTGGGACTGCAACTCTGGGGCCAACGTCCTAACTTTC once . TRBJ2-6 TRBV2
CASSADRSSGNTIYF TGTGCCAGCAGCGCGGACAGGTCTTCTGGAAACACCATATATTTT . TRBD1 TRBJ1-3 TRBV12-3/TRBV12-4
CASSYGQENTGELFF TGTGCCAGCAGTTACGGTCAGGAAAACACCGGGGAGCTGTTTTTT many . TRBJ2-2 TRBV6-5
CATSRSLERDGYTF TGTGCCACCAGCAGAAGTCTTGAAAGGGATGGCTACACCTTC . . TRBJ1-2 TRBV15
CASSELGLAGEDEQFF TGTGCCAGCAGTGAATTGGGACTAGCGGGAGAGGATGAGCAGTTCTTC . TRBD2 TRBJ2-1 TRBV2
CALRWSNYGYTF TGTGCCCTAAGGTGGTCTAACTATGGCTACACCTTC . . TRBJ1-2 TRBV12-3/TRBV12-4
CASSADRGSTEAFF TGCGCCAGCAGTGCGGACAGGGGATCCACTGAAGCTTTCTTT . TRBD1 TRBJ1-1 TRBV9
CASSLQGRGNTIYF TGTGCCAGTAGTCTACAGGGACGCGGAAACACCATATATTTT few . TRBJ1-3 TRBV19
CSVPDRGYGYTF TGCAGTGTCCCGGACAGGGGTTATGGCTACACCTTC few TRBD1 TRBJ1-2 TRBV20-1
CASSVARSSAYNEQFF TGTGCCAGCAGCGTAGCTCGGTCCTCGGCCTACAATGAGCAGTTCTTC . . TRBJ2-1 TRBV9
CATSDWDRQETQYF TGTGCCACCAGTGATTGGGACAGGCAAGAGACCCAGTACTTC . TRBD1 TRBJ2-5 TRBV24-1
CAIGRGVSDYGYTF TGTGCCATCGGCAGGGGAGTGAGTGACTATGGCTACACCTTC . . TRBJ1-2 TRBV10-3